The 25 T cell receptor beta chains given below trace back to one sample, sequenced in a study of cytomegalovirus exposure and HLA in healthy donors. 60 Vbeta and 13 Jbeta primers were used in PCR. Sequencing was performed with immunoSEQ multiplex PCR; in TCRdb, only in-frame clones are kept and a portion is missing. The sample includes 170,000 or so clones, 77% of them seen just once. Material: PBMCs. All receptors derive from a woman aged 55-69 years in good health and CMV-seropositive.

J is TRBJ2-5 and V is TRBV5-1, with TRBD1 as a possible D gene (5 bases). The J call may be mistaken, given a closer DNA end match to TRBJ2-7. CDR1 is SGHRS and CDR2 is YFSETQ in the germline V gene. The CDR3 spans 13 residues. DNA for the CDR3: TGCGCCAGCAGCTTGTTAGGGGACTACGAGCAGTACTTC. Protein sequence: CASSLLGDYEQYF.

V usage is TRBV15 and J usage is TRBJ2-5; TRBD1 matches 11 bases. The J call is doubtful: the DNA matches TRBJ2-7 better. Germline values: CDR1 LNHNV, CDR2 YYDKDF (reference sequence). The CDR3 has 15 residues. The DNA for the CDR3 is TGTGCCACCAGCAGAGGCGGGACAGGGGGCTACGAGCAGTACTTC. It yields the protein CATSRGGTGGYEQYF.

Turning to this clone: A far larger clone lies a single base away; this is likely a read error. The CDR3 DNA is TGTGCCAGCAGCTTACAGGTGAACACTGAAGCTTTCTTT. Translating gives CASSLQVNTEAFF. The chain joins TRBV7-8 to TRBJ1-1; D unresolved. This CDR3 is built from 13 residues. Germline V CDR1 and CDR2: SGHVS, FQNEAQ. V was shortened by 2 bases and J by 0 bases, with 4 bases between the two germline ends.

For the CDR3, the DNA is TGTGCCAGCAGCCGACAGGGGGCGTCCTACGAGCAGTACTTC. Its protein product is CASSRQGASYEQYF. The chain links TRBV7-8 to TRBJ2-7, with 10 bases that match TRBD1. V gave up 5 bases and J gave up 1 base; unmatched junction bases: 2. Germline CDR1 SGHVS, CDR2 FQNEAQ. The CDR3 length is 14 residues.

This clone appeared a few times. This chain joins TRBV18 and TRBJ1-2; 7 bases map to TRBD1. The J segment lost 3 bases and the V segment lost 4 bases, leaving 2 bases of the junction unmatched. This CDR3 comprises 13 residues. Germline-derived CDR1 and CDR2 are KGHSH and LQKENI. The CDR3 nucleotides are TGTGCCAGCTCACAGACAGGGTACTATGGCTACACCTTC. This codes for CASSQTGYYGYTF. Based on the CDR3 plus reference TRBV18 and TRBJ1-2, the full variable domain is NAGVMQNPRHLVRRRGQEARLRCSPMKGHSHVYWYRQLPEEGLKFMVYLQKENIIDESGMPKERFSAEFPKEGPSILRIQQVVRGDSAAYFCASSQTGYYGYTFGSGTRLTVV.

V is TRBV28 and J is TRBJ2-5, with TRBD1 matching 8 bases. V was clipped by 5 bases and J by 4 bases; unmatched bases: 6. This CDR3 contains 14 residues. Germline loops: CDR1 MDHEN, CDR2 SYDVKM. CDR3 loop: CASSLMTGVETQYF. In DNA, the CDR3 is TGTGCCAGCAGTCTCATGACAGGGGTAGAGACCCAGTACTTC. Drawing the rest from reference TRBV28 and TRBJ2-5, the complete variable domain is DVKVTQSSRYLVKRTGEKVFLECVQDMDHENMFWYRQDPGLGLRLIYFSYDVKMKEKGDIPEGYSVSREKKERFSLILESASTNQTSMYLCASSLMTGVETQYFGPGTRLLVL.

The sample holds one count of this clone. The chain has TRBV4-2 and TRBJ2-7, with TRBD2 as a possible D gene (6 bases). The germline CDR1 and CDR2 sequences are LGHNA and YNFKEQ. This CDR3 is built from 16 residues. Trimming took 0 bases from V and 6 from J, leaving 18 bases between them. CDR3 region: CASSQDPGGAKGEQYF. CDR3 in DNA: TGTGCCAGCAGCCAAGATCCCGGGGGAGCCAAAGGCGAGCAGTACTTC.

This clone appeared a few times. The V and J genes are TRBV5-4 and TRBJ2-5; TRBD2 matches at 16 bases. With V trimmed by 4 bases and J by 2 bases, 2 bases remained unmatched. The CDR3 length is 16 residues. Germline V gives CDR1 SGHNT, CDR2 YYREEE (reference sequence). Written as DNA, the CDR3 is TGTGCCAGCAGCCTGGGACTAGCGGGGGGGCAAGAGACCCAGTACTTC. Residues: CASSLGLAGGQETQYF.

V is TRBV19 and J is TRBJ1-5; TRBD1 aligns across 7 bases. CDR1 is LNHDA and CDR2 is SQIVND in the germline V gene (reference sequence). The CDR3 contains 14 residues. Trimming at V came to 1 base and at J to 5 bases, leaving 2 bases not matched to a gene. The CDR3 DNA is TGTGCCAGTAGTATAGTCCAGGGGGATCAGCCCCAGCATTTT. It is translated as CASSIVQGDQPQHF.

This clone was seen only once. The V call is TRBV7-3, the J call TRBJ2-3, with 9 nucleotides matching TRBD1. This CDR3 has 14 residues. Germline V lookup: CDR1 SGHTA, CDR2 FQGTGA. V was clipped by 5 bases and J by 4 bases; unmatched bases: 4. The CDR3, as DNA: TGTGCCAGCAGCCCCGACAGGGGGGCAGATACGCAGTATTTT. It yields the protein CASSPDRGADTQYF. The entire variable domain, with the rest obtained from reference TRBV7-3 and TRBJ2-3, is as follows: GAGVSQTPSNKVTEKGKYVELRCDPISGHTALYWYRQSLGQGPEFLIYFQGTGAADDSGLPNDRFFAVRPEGSVSTLKIQRTERGDSAVYLCASSPDRGADTQYFGPGTRLTVL.

The rearrangement joins TRBV19 to TRBJ2-2; possibly TRBD2 for D (6 bases). The CDR3 sequence is 16 residues long. The V and J ends lost 7 bases and 2 bases respectively, with 17 bases between them. Germline V gene data show CDR1 as LNHDA and CDR2 as SQIVND (reference sequence). The CDR3 DNA sequence: TGTGCCAGTACTCCGGGGGTAGGGGTTAACACCGGGGAGCTGTTTTTT. Translation gives CASTPGVGVNTGELFF. Full variable domain (outside the CDR3, taken from reference TRBV19 and TRBJ2-2): DGGITQSPKYLFRKEGQNVTLSCEQNLNHDAMYWYRQDPGQGLRLIYYSQIVNDFQKGDIAEGYSVSREKKESFPLTVTSAQKNPTAFYLCASTPGVGVNTGELFFGEGSRLTVL.

In nucleotides, the CDR3 is TGCGCCAGCAGCCAGGTCCGGGAGACCCAGTACTTC. This encodes CASSQVRETQYF. The rearrangement joins TRBV4-1 to TRBJ2-5; D not certain. Germline loops: CDR1 MGHRA, CDR2 YSYEKL. V dropped 3 bases and J dropped 5 bases, with 7 bases sitting between them. This CDR3 spans 12 amino acids.

CDR3 loop: CASSKICRGWSPLHF. CDR3 bases: TGTGCCAGCAGCAAAATTTGTCGGGGTTGGTCACCCCTCCACTTT. The rearrangement uses TRBV21-1 and TRBJ1-6. TRBV21-1 is marked as a pseudogene. The CDR3 runs to 15 residues.

V is TRBV5-1 and J is TRBJ2-3; TRBD2 aligns across 15 bases. Germline lookup yields CDR1 SGHRS and CDR2 YFSETQ. Losses at the gene ends were 4 bases for V and 2 bases for J; bases not matched to a gene: 8. The length of the CDR3 is 18 residues. The CDR3 bases are TGCGCCAGCAGCCCCGGACTAGCGGGGGGGCCGCCCACAGATACGCAGTATTTT. Amino acid sequence: CASSPGLAGGPPTDTQYF.

The rearrangement uses TRBV5-1 and TRBJ1-1; D gene unclear. The V gene's germline CDR1 is SGHRS and CDR2 YFSETQ. V was cut by 4 bases and J by 7 bases, with 14 bases left in between. This CDR3 has 13 residues. The CDR3 nucleotides are TGCGCCAGCAGCCCCGGAGAGATTATTGAAGCTTTCTTT. The encoded protein is CASSPGEIIEAFF.

This clone showed up just a few times. The chain combines TRBV27 with TRBJ2-7; D is possibly TRBD1 (6 bases). Deletions cut 4 bases from V and 0 bases from J, with 13 bases between. Germline loops: CDR1 MNHEY, CDR2 SMNVEV (reference sequence). The CDR3 has 15 residues. This CDR3 reads CASSSLRGLSYEQYF. CDR3 in DNA: TGTGCCAGCAGTTCCCTCAGGGGCCTCTCCTACGAGCAGTACTTC.

The genes are TRBV5-8 and TRBJ1-4; 11 nucleotides align to TRBD1. CDR1 SGHTS and CDR2 YDEGEE come from the germline V gene. Unmatched junction bases numbered 8, after V lost 4 bases and J lost 3 bases. The CDR3 is 17 residues long. The CDR3 sequence is CASSKLGQGAPNEKLFF. For the CDR3, the DNA is TGTGCCAGCAGCAAACTTGGACAGGGGGCCCCTAATGAAAAACTGTTTTTT.

CDR3: CASSVGQGLDTQYF. As DNA, the CDR3 is TGTGCCAGCAGCGTAGGGCAGGGTTTGGATACGCAGTATTTT. V gene TRBV9 combines with J gene TRBJ2-3; TRBD1 is a possible D gene (5 bases). The CDR3 runs to 14 residues. CDR1 SGDLS and CDR2 YYNGEE come from the germline V gene. The V and J ends lost 0 bases and 6 bases respectively, with 11 bases between them.

The rearrangement uses TRBV7-8 and TRBJ1-5; D is ambiguous. The V gene's germline CDR1 is SGHVS and CDR2 FQNEAQ. With 5 bases removed from V and 3 bases from J, the gap between germline ends came to 14 bases. There are 15 residues in the CDR3. The CDR3 loop reads CASSRGGRDNQPQHF. The CDR3 DNA sequence: TGTGCCAGCAGCCGAGGAGGCAGAGACAATCAGCCCCAGCATTTT.

The chain recombines TRBV5-4 with TRBJ2-5; 10 positions agree with TRBD1. CDR1 SGHNT and CDR2 YYREEE come from the germline V gene (reference sequence). This CDR3 contains 15 residues. After removal of 5 bases from V and 4 bases from J, the junction contained 8 bases not matched to a gene. The CDR3 sequence is CASRRDRGLRETQYF. The CDR3 bases are TGTGCCAGCAGGAGGGACAGGGGATTGAGAGAGACCCAGTACTTC.

The chain is built from TRBV7-9 and TRBJ1-2; tentative D call: TRBD1 (6 bases). The V end was cut by 6 bases, the J end by 7 bases, with 21 bases between. Germline CDR1 and CDR2: SEHNR and FQNEAQ (reference sequence). This CDR3 region has 15 residues. DNA for the CDR3: TGTGCCAGCAGACCCCCCTCAGGGGATTGGAGTGGCTACACCTTC. Amino acid sequence: CASRPPSGDWSGYTF.

The chain uses TRBV28 and TRBJ2-1; TRBD2 might be the D (5 bases). V lost 6 bases and J 9 bases, leaving 9 bases between the germline ends. CDR3 length: 11 amino acids. CDR1 and CDR2 (germline): MDHEN, SYDVKM. The DNA of the CDR3 is TGTGCCAGCAGCCGGACTTTTGAGCAGTTCTTC. It translates to CASSRTFEQFF.

The chain uses TRBV2 and TRBJ2-6, with 7 bases that match TRBD2. The CDR3 loop spans 17 amino acids. Germline V gene sequence: CDR1 SNHLY, CDR2 FYNNEI. The trim removed 7 bases at V and 4 bases at J, leaving 13 bases unmatched. The CDR3 sequence is CASKWDYSFGGANVLTF. The CDR3 coding sequence is TGTGCCAGCAAGTGGGACTATTCCTTCGGAGGGGCCAACGTCCTGACTTTC.

This rearrangement joins TRBV5-4 to TRBJ2-6, with D uncertain. Trimming left V 0 bases short and J 1 base short, with 11 bases between. Per germline, CDR1 SGHNT and CDR2 YYREEE (reference sequence). The CDR3 totals 17 residues. The CDR3: CASSLAGTYSGANVLTF. The CDR3 DNA sequence: TGTGCCAGCAGCTTGGCCGGTACTTATTCTGGGGCCAACGTCCTGACTTTC.

V usage is TRBV10-3 and J usage is TRBJ1-2, with a tentative D call TRBD1 (5 bases). From germline, CDR1 is ENHRY and CDR2 SYGVKD. Trimming removed 0 bases at V and 8 bases at J, with 10 bases between. The CDR3 sequence is 13 residues long. In nucleotides, the CDR3 is TGTGCCATCAGTGAGTCGCAGGGTGGGGGCTACACCTTC. Translating gives CAISESQGGGYTF.